This TCR beta chain was sequenced during a study of cytomegalovirus exposure and HLA in healthy donors. Findings and limits, study-wide: Accurate prediction of HLA-A and HLA-B alleles (for most subjects) was reportedly achieved from TCR beta sequences. Certain indistinguishable V segments, among them TRBV6-2 and TRBV6-3, were excluded. In a later analysis, CMV-associated beta chains were mostly HLA-associated, it appeared. An Asian-associated ancestry cluster reportedly showed fewer N-insertions than the roughly 700-donor mean in a later analysis.

PCR used 60 Vbeta primers and 13 Jbeta primers. Clones were sequenced by immunoSEQ multiplex PCR, and TCRdb holds only the in-frame ones, with some missing. The top ten hold approximately 1.7% of the sample, which has more than 110,000 clones, roughly 10% seen once. Comments on this clone: Its antigen is unidentified.

Germline CDR1 KGHSH, CDR2 LQKENI. The CDR3 runs to 14 residues. V shed 4 bases, J shed 1 base, and the junction held 4 bases outside the gene matches. The chain links TRBV18 to TRBJ2-7; 7 bases map to TRBD1. The sequenced material came from PBMCs. The sequence came from a man in his fifties in good health and CMV-seronegative. The CDR3, as DNA: TGTGCCAGCTCACAGGGACAGAAATCCTACGAGCAGTACTTC. This encodes CASSQGQKSYEQYF.